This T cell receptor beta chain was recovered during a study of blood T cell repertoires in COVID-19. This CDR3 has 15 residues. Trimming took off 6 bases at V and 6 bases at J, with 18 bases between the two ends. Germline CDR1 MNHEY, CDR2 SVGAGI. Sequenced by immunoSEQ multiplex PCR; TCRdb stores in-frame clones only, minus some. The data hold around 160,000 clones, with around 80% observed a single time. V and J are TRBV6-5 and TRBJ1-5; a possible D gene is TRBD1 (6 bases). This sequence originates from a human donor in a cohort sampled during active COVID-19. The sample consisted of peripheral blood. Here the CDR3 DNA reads TGTGCCAGCAGGCAACACGGACAGAACTTTCAGCCCCAGCATTTT. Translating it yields CASRQHGQNFQPQHF.